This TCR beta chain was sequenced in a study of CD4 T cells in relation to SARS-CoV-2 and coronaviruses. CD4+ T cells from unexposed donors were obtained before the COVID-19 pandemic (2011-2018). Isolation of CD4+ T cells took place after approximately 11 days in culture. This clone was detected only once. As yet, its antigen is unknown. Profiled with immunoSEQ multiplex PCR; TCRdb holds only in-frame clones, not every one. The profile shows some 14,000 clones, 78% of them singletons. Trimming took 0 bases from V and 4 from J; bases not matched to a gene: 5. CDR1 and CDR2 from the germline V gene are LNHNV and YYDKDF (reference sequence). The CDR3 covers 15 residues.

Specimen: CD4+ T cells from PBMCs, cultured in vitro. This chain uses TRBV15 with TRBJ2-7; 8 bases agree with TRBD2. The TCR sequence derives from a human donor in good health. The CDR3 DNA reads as TGTGCCACCAGCAGAGATCAGCGGGAGATGTACGAGCAGTACTTC. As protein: CATSRDQREMYEQYF.